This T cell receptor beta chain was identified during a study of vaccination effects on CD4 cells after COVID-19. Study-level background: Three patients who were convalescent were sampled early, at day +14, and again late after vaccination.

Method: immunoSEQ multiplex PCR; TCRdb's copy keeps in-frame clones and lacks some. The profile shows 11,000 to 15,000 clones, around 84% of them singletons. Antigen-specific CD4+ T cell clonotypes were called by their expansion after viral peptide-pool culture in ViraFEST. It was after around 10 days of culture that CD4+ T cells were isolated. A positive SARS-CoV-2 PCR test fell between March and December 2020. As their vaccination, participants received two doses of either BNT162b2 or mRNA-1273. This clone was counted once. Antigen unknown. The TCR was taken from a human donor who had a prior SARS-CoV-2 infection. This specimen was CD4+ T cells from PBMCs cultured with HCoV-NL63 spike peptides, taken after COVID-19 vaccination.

The CDR3 loop reads CATRETWRTEAFF. In DNA form, the CDR3 reads TGTGCCACCAGAGAAACATGGCGGACTGAAGCTTTCTTT. The rearrangement joins TRBV15 to TRBJ1-1; D uncertain. This CDR3 region has 13 residues. Looked up from germline, CDR1 is LNHNV and CDR2 is YYDKDF (reference sequence). V lost 6 bases and J lost 5, with 13 bases in between.